Below, 25 T cell receptor beta chains from the same sample are listed, as sequenced in a study of siplizumab effects on memory and regulatory T cells. Sequencing was performed with immunoSEQ multiplex PCR; in TCRdb, only in-frame clones are kept and a portion is missing. The data show some 62,000 clones, less than 90% seen once. The sequencing input was memory CD4+ T cells sorted from blood. The receptors come from a human donor in good health.

The chain uses TRBV19 and TRBJ2-2; maybe TRBD1 (5 bases). The germline gives CDR1 LNHDA, CDR2 SQIVND (reference sequence). This CDR3 spans 15 amino acids. V was shortened by 2 bases and J by 4 bases, with 11 bases between the two germline ends. The CDR3 spells CASSISRGPTGELFF. The CDR3 coding sequence is TGTGCCAGTAGTATATCTAGGGGTCCCACCGGGGAGCTGTTTTTT. The entire variable domain, with the rest obtained from reference TRBV19 and TRBJ2-2, is as follows: DGGITQSPKYLFRKEGQNVTLSCEQNLNHDAMYWYRQDPGQGLRLIYYSQIVNDFQKGDIAEGYSVSREKKESFPLTVTSAQKNPTAFYLCASSISRGPTGELFFGEGSRLTVL.

This chain uses TRBV5-4 with TRBJ2-1, with 14 bases fitting TRBD2. Germline V gene sequence: CDR1 SGHNT, CDR2 YYREEE (reference sequence). This CDR3 comprises 20 residues. J gave up 1 base and V 0 bases, and 9 bases lay outside the gene matches. Written as DNA, the CDR3 is TGTGCCAGCAGCTTGGCTTTTGGGACTAGCGGGGGCTCTTCCTACAATGAGCAGTTCTTC. This sequence encodes CASSLAFGTSGGSSYNEQFF.

The chain employs TRBV7-2 and TRBJ1-2; weak D call: TRBD1 (6 bases). CDR3 length: 15 residues. Per germline, CDR1 SGHTA and CDR2 FQGNSA. Trimming pared 0 bases from V and 5 bases from J, leaving 13 bases between. The CDR3 loop is CASSLAGGNQYGYTF. The CDR3, as DNA: TGTGCCAGCAGCTTAGCGGGGGGCAACCAGTATGGCTACACCTTC.

The chain uses TRBV21-1 and TRBJ2-7; the table's D call of TRBD2 was not tested on the DNA. TRBV21-1 is labeled a pseudogene. The CDR3 runs to 15 residues. CDR3 region: CASSKVEREWYEQYF. As DNA, the CDR3 is TGTGCCAGCAGCAAAGTTGAGCGGGAGTGGTACGAGCAGTACTTC.

CDR3 nucleotides: TGTGCCCAGGGTCGGGGCTATAATTCACCCCTCCACTTT. Translation gives CAQGRGYNSPLHF. The genes are TRBV30 and TRBJ1-6; D is possibly TRBD1 (5 bases). The CDR3 is made up of 13 amino acids. V was clipped by 8 bases and J by 3 bases, with 11 bases between them. Germline V lookup: CDR1 GTSNPN, CDR2 SVGIG (reference sequence).

This clone was seen just once. The rearrangement joins TRBV27 to TRBJ2-7; 9 bases match TRBD1. The CDR3 has 16 residues. The V and J ends lost 6 bases and 4 bases, in that order; junction bases with no gene match: 13. Germline-derived CDR1 and CDR2 are MNHEY and SMNVEV (reference sequence). This chain's CDR3 is CASRTSPGTGIYEQYF. The DNA for the CDR3 is TGTGCCAGCAGGACCTCCCCAGGGACAGGGATATACGAGCAGTACTTC.

The chain joins TRBV11-2 to TRBJ2-1, with a weak D call TRBD2 (6 bases). The CDR3 extends over 16 amino acids. V was shortened by 5 bases and J by 0 bases, with 14 bases between the two germline ends. CDR1 and CDR2 (germline): SGHAT, FQNNGV. In DNA form, the CDR3 reads TGTGCCAGCAGCCTGGGGGGACCGACCTCCTACAATGAGCAGTTCTTC. Translated: CASSLGGPTSYNEQFF.

The chain uses TRBV12-5 and TRBJ1-1, with TRBD1 matching 8 bases. Germline loops: CDR1 LGHNT, CDR2 FRNRAP. The J segment lost 3 bases and the V segment lost 4 bases, leaving 1 base of the junction unmatched. The CDR3 extends over 13 amino acids. CDR3 region: CASGYRGDTEAFF. CDR3 in DNA: TGTGCTAGTGGTTACAGGGGGGACACTGAAGCTTTCTTT.

V usage is TRBV10-3 and J usage is TRBJ1-1; 7 bases match TRBD1. Germline V gene lookup returns CDR1 ENHRY and CDR2 SYGVKD. V shed 5 bases, J shed 3 bases, and the junction held 0 bases outside the gene matches. The length of the CDR3 is 12 residues. CDR3 amino acids: CAISTGDTEAFF. In DNA form, the CDR3 reads TGTGCCATCAGTACAGGGGACACTGAAGCTTTCTTT.

This chain uses TRBV11-1 with TRBJ2-3, with TRBD2 identical over 11 bases. Unmatched junction bases numbered 3, after V lost 4 bases and J lost 0 bases. The CDR3 runs to 16 residues. The germline gives CDR1 SGHAT, CDR2 FQDESV (reference sequence). The CDR3 loop is CASSSRLAGSTDTQYF. DNA for the CDR3: TGTGCCAGCAGCTCAAGACTAGCGGGGAGCACAGATACGCAGTATTTT.

This chain joins TRBV18 and TRBJ2-7; D possibly corresponds to TRBD1 (7 bases). The V gene's germline CDR1 is KGHSH and CDR2 LQKENI. Trimming removed 0 bases from V and 7 bases from J, with 16 bases in between. The CDR3 consists of 15 residues. The CDR3 DNA reads as TGTGCCAGCTCACCACCTATGACAGGGACTGCAGAGCAGTACTTC. Translated, it gives CASSPPMTGTAEQYF. Drawing the rest from reference TRBV18 and TRBJ2-7, the complete variable domain is NAGVMQNPRHLVRRRGQEARLRCSPMKGHSHVYWYRQLPEEGLKFMVYLQKENIIDESGMPKERFSAEFPKEGPSILRIQQVVRGDSAAYFCASSPPMTGTAEQYFGPGTRLTVT.

The CDR3 protein is CASSQPRATLLYEQYF. The CDR3 region has the DNA TGTGCCAGCAGCCAACCCCGGGCCACCCTCCTCTACGAGCAGTACTTC. V is TRBV7-4 and J is TRBJ2-7, with D unresolved. The CDR3 covers 16 residues. Germline CDR1 reads SGHVT; CDR2 reads SQSDAQ. The V end was cut by 5 bases, the J end by 3 bases, with 20 bases between. Based on the CDR3 plus reference TRBV7-4 and TRBJ2-7, the full variable domain is GAGVSQSPRYKVAKRGRDVALRCDSISGHVTLYWYRQTLGQGSEVLTYSQSDAQRDKSGRPSGRFSAERPERSVSTLKIQRTEQGDSAVYLCASSQPRATLLYEQYFGPGTRLTVT.

As to this clone: This specimen includes other DNA sequences encoding the same CDR3. The gene calls are TRBV7-9 and TRBJ2-6; no clear D. The CDR3 spans 16 residues. Germline assignment: CDR1 SEHNR and CDR2 FQNEAQ (reference sequence). The germline V and J ends were trimmed by 1 base and 4 bases, with 11 bases remaining between them. CDR3 nucleotide sequence: TGTGCCAGCAGCTTAGGCGTTAGGTCCGGGGCCAACGTCCTGACTTTC. This sequence encodes CASSLGVRSGANVLTF.

A word on this clone: At the DNA level, this CDR3 is encoded by other sequences in the same sample as well. The J gene is TRBJ2-6, the V gene TRBV11-3, with D tentatively TRBD2 (6 bases). The CDR3 spans 15 residues. With 4 bases removed from V and 0 bases from J, the gap between germline ends came to 7 bases. The germline V gene encodes CDR1 SGHNT and CDR2 YENEEA. Here the CDR3 reads CASSSGDSGANVLTF. CDR3 nucleotide sequence: TGTGCCAGCAGCTCGGGAGACTCTGGGGCCAACGTCCTGACTTTC.

The chain employs TRBV27 and TRBJ1-2, with 7 bases identical to TRBD1. The CDR3 length is 14 residues. CDR1 MNHEY and CDR2 SMNVEV come from the germline V gene (reference sequence). Trimming removed 6 bases from V and 4 bases from J; junction bases left unmatched: 8. CDR3: CASRVATGTYGYTF. The CDR3, as DNA: TGTGCCAGCAGGGTCGCGACAGGGACCTATGGCTACACCTTC.

This clone was recorded once. This rearrangement joins TRBV10-1 to TRBJ2-3; D uncertain. CDR1 WNHNN and CDR2 SYGVQD come from the germline V gene (reference sequence). V was cut by 8 bases and J by 2 bases, with 11 bases left in between. This CDR3 has 13 residues. This CDR3 reads CASPPGNTDTQYF. CDR3 coding DNA: TGCGCCAGCCCTCCCGGAAACACAGATACGCAGTATTTT.

The V and J genes are TRBV7-9 and TRBJ2-2; D is ambiguous. The V gene lost 1 base and the J gene lost 6 bases, with 9 bases spanning the gap. CDR3 size: 14 residues. Germline loops: CDR1 SEHNR, CDR2 FQNEAQ (reference sequence). CDR3 coding DNA: TGTGCCAGCAGCTTAGATTGGCCAGCCGGGGAGCTGTTTTTT. Its translation is CASSLDWPAGELFF.

The gene calls are TRBV7-7 and TRBJ2-5; D remains ambiguous. This CDR3 is built from 13 residues. CDR1 is SSHAT and CDR2 is FNYEAQ in the germline V gene (reference sequence). As DNA, the CDR3 is TGTGCTAGTGGTCAGCAACGAGAAGAGACCCAGTACTTC. Protein: CASGQQREETQYF.

The chain couples TRBV11-2 to TRBJ2-7; D perhaps matches TRBD2 (6 bases). The germline CDR1 and CDR2 sequences are SGHAT and FQNNGV. The CDR3 is made up of 12 amino acids. Between the trimmed V and J ends, which lost 0 bases and 7 bases, there was a span of 7 bases. The CDR3 sequence is CASSLDRGEQYF. The CDR3 region has the DNA TGTGCCAGCAGCTTAGATCGGGGGGAGCAGTACTTC.

The chain carries TRBV5-4 and TRBJ2-7; 15 bases match TRBD2. V lost 0 bases, J lost 6 bases, and 10 bases stayed unmatched. CDR1 SGHNT and CDR2 YYREEE come from the germline V gene (reference sequence). This CDR3 spans 18 amino acids. The CDR3, as DNA: TGTGCCAGCAGCTTGGCCCACTACGGACTAGCGGGAGGGGGCGAGCAGTACTTC. It translates to CASSLAHYGLAGGGEQYF. The entire variable domain, with the rest obtained from reference TRBV5-4 and TRBJ2-7, is as follows: ETGVTQSPTHLIKTRGQQVTLRCSSQSGHNTVSWYQQALGQGPQFIFQYYREEENGRGNFPPRFSGLQFPNYSSELNVNALELDDSALYLCASSLAHYGLAGGGEQYFGPGTRLTVT.

The chain combines TRBV9 with TRBJ1-1; 10 bases align to TRBD1. The CDR3 totals 13 residues. Germline assignment: CDR1 SGDLS and CDR2 YYNGEE. V lost 3 bases to trimming and J lost 8 bases; unmatched junction nucleotides: 4. The DNA of the CDR3 is TGTGCCAGCAGCGCCTCGGGACAGGGGGAAGCTTTCTTT. Protein: CASSASGQGEAFF.

V gene TRBV5-4 combines with J gene TRBJ2-3, with 8 bases fitting TRBD2. This CDR3 contains 15 residues. V trimming: 4 bases; J trimming: 1 base; junction bases outside the gene matches: 5. Germline V lookup: CDR1 SGHNT, CDR2 YYREEE (reference sequence). CDR3 in amino acids: CASSGAGAGTDTQYF. DNA for the CDR3: TGTGCCAGCAGCGGAGCGGGAGCGGGCACAGATACGCAGTATTTT.

The genes are TRBV5-1 and TRBJ2-5, with 7 bases identical to TRBD1. The ends lost 4 bases at V and 0 bases at J; junction bases unmatched: 3. From germline, CDR1 is SGHRS and CDR2 YFSETQ. This CDR3 is built from 14 residues. The CDR3: CASSLGTDQETQYF. In nucleotides, the CDR3 is TGCGCCAGCAGCCTCGGGACAGACCAAGAGACCCAGTACTTC.

This chain uses TRBV18 with TRBJ2-1; D unclear. The CDR3 contains 16 residues. Trimming cost V 0 bases and J 7 bases, with 16 bases left between them. Looked up from germline, CDR1 is KGHSH and CDR2 is LQKENI. CDR3 DNA: TGTGCCAGCTCACCACCGGGTCTTGGCCGAATGAATGAGCAGTTCTTC. It codes for CASSPPGLGRMNEQFF. Combining the CDR3 with reference TRBV18 and TRBJ2-1 gives the whole variable domain NAGVMQNPRHLVRRRGQEARLRCSPMKGHSHVYWYRQLPEEGLKFMVYLQKENIIDESGMPKERFSAEFPKEGPSILRIQQVVRGDSAAYFCASSPPGLGRMNEQFFGPGTRLTVL.

CDR3 loop: CASSRTGGEKLFF. In DNA, the CDR3 is TGTGCCAGCAGTCGGACAGGGGGTGAAAAACTGTTTTTT. The V call is TRBV6-1, the J call TRBJ1-4; 10 bases are a match to TRBD1. Losses at the gene ends were 5 bases for V and 7 bases for J; bases not matched to a gene: 1. This CDR3 is 13 amino acids long. Germline assignment: CDR1 MNHNS and CDR2 SASEGT.